This is a list of T cell receptor beta chains from one sample in a study of cytomegalovirus exposure and HLA in healthy donors. This table comes from immunoSEQ multiplex PCR, and its TCRdb copy is limited to in-frame clones, with some not included. This sample carries 150,000 to 200,000 clones, 80% to 90% of them seen once, and the ten largest clones take 1.9%. Sequencing was performed on PBMCs. These receptors originate from a man aged 18 to 30 in good health and CMV-seronegative. Both conserved end residues are part of each CDR3. Fields, in order: clone size, V gene, D gene, J gene, CDR3 protein, CDR3 DNA. The D gene is left open where the match is weak. The size field is filled for only some rows; it gives once, few, many or a size class.

>.|TRBV7-9|.|TRBJ2-1
CASSDPHAGLSNEQFF
TGTGCCAGCAGCGACCCCCACGCGGGGTTAAGCAATGAGCAGTTCTTC
>.|TRBV2|TRBD1|TRBJ1-4
CASRLTGTVNEKLFF
TGTGCCAGCAGACTAACCGGGACAGTTAATGAAAAACTGTTTTTT
>.|TRBV12-5|.|TRBJ2-3
CASGSIITGPQADTQYF
TGTGCTAGTGGTTCCATTATAACGGGCCCACAGGCAGATACGCAGTATTTT
>.|TRBV29-1|.|TRBJ2-7
CSAQGGRGGLGQYF
TGCAGCGCCCAGGGAGGCCGGGGCGGCTTGGGGCAGTACTTC
>once|TRBV27|TRBD2|TRBJ2-7
CASRRTSGYEQYF
TGTGCCAGCAGAAGGACTAGCGGTTACGAGCAGTACTTC
>few|TRBV6-1|.|TRBJ2-2
CASTLVEYTGELFF
TGTGCCAGTACCTTGGTCGAGTACACCGGGGAGCTGTTTTTT
>few|TRBV6-4|.|TRBJ2-3
CASSSGGGGDTQYF
TGTGCCAGCAGTTCGGGCGGGGGCGGAGATACGCAGTATTTT
>.|TRBV11-2|.|TRBJ1-4
CASSFTTATNEKLFF
TGTGCCAGCAGCTTCACTACTGCAACTAATGAAAAACTGTTTTTT
>.|TRBV5-8|.|TRBJ1-5
CASSLAMAGRDQPQHF
TGTGCCAGCAGCTTGGCCATGGCAGGGAGGGATCAGCCCCAGCATTTT
>.|TRBV27|TRBD1|TRBJ1-6
CASSIRDRVPPLHF
TGTGCCAGCAGTATTCGGGACAGGGTGCCACCCCTCCACTTT
>.|TRBV28|TRBD2|TRBJ2-6
CASSFAGGRSGANVLTF
TGTGCCAGCAGTTTCGCGGGAGGTCGCTCTGGGGCCAACGTCCTGACTTTC
>.|TRBV7-2|.|TRBJ2-5
CASSLGAGLRQETQYF
TGTGCCAGCAGCTTAGGGGCAGGATTACGGCAAGAGACCCAGTACTTC
>.|TRBV6-1|.|TRBJ2-7
CASRRQAVLFYEQYF
TGTGCCAGCAGGCGACAGGCCGTTCTGTTCTACGAGCAGTACTTC
>.|TRBV5-6|.|TRBJ1-1
CASSLVWAQGNEAFF
TGTGCCAGCAGCTTGGTTTGGGCACAGGGAAATGAAGCTTTCTTT
>.|TRBV5-6|TRBD1|TRBJ2-7
CASSFSTKTGGTYEQYF
TGTGCCAGCAGCTTTAGTACTAAGACAGGGGGCACCTACGAGCAGTACTTC
>.|TRBV28|TRBD1|TRBJ2-7
CASSSPDRVYEQYF
TGTGCCAGCAGTTCCCCGGACAGGGTCTACGAGCAGTACTTC
>.|TRBV7-9|.|TRBJ2-1
CSSSSQGSRSYNEQFF
TGTTCCAGCAGCTCCCAGGGGTCCCGCTCCTACAATGAGCAGTTCTTC
>.|TRBV7-7|TRBD2|TRBJ2-5
CASSLGGAGGGETQYF
TGTGCTAGCAGCCTCGGCGGAGCGGGGGGCGGGGAGACCCAGTACTTC
>.|TRBV14|.|TRBJ2-1
CASSRKQGVRRNEQFF
TGTGCCAGCAGCCGAAAACAGGGAGTTAGGAGAAATGAGCAGTTCTTC
>.|TRBV7-9|TRBD1|TRBJ2-5
CASSPGTGPGETQYF
TGTGCCAGCAGCCCCGGGACAGGGCCGGGGGAGACCCAGTACTTC
>.|TRBV28|TRBD1|TRBJ1-6
CASSPPDREGSPLHF
TGTGCCAGCAGTCCACCGGACAGGGAGGGTTCACCCCTCCACTTT
>.|TRBV19|TRBD2|TRBJ2-3
CASTPGGYAVTQYF
TGTGCCAGTACCCCGGGGGGGTACGCGGTTACGCAGTATTTT